The 22 T cell receptor beta chains below were found in one sample sequenced in a study of cytomegalovirus exposure and HLA in healthy donors. PCR used 60 Vbeta primers and 13 Jbeta primers. Sequencing was performed with immunoSEQ multiplex PCR; in TCRdb, only in-frame clones are kept and a portion is missing. The sample holds over 150,000 clones; roughly 80% are singletons and the top ten take 2.4%. Sequencing was done on a sample of PBMCs. The receptors here all came from a male donor in good health and CMV-seronegative.

The V and J genes are TRBV11-2 and TRBJ1-1; no clear D. V dropped 3 bases and J dropped 2 bases, with 7 bases sitting between them. Germline V CDR1 and CDR2: SGHAT, FQNNGV. This CDR3 is 13 amino acids long. CDR3 amino acids: CASSLRGNTEAFF. CDR3 bases: TGTGCCAGCAGCTTGCGGGGAAACACTGAAGCTTTCTTT.

The rearrangement uses TRBV7-8 and TRBJ1-2; TRBD1 is a possible D gene (5 bases). With 4 bases removed from V and 3 bases from J, the gap between germline ends came to 21 bases. CDR3 length: 17 residues. Per germline, CDR1 SGHVS and CDR2 FQNEAQ. The DNA of the CDR3 is TGTGCCAGCAGCTCTATAGCGGCAGGGAGGTTCGACTATGGCTACACCTTC. This encodes CASSSIAAGRFDYGYTF.

The V call is TRBV7-3, the J call TRBJ2-5; 7 positions match TRBD1. The CDR3 runs to 16 residues. The junction had 12 bases not matched to a gene; V was cut back by 4 bases and J by 4 bases. Looked up from germline, CDR1 is SGHTA and CDR2 is FQGTGA. The CDR3, as DNA: TGTGCCAGCAGCTCCGGGGTCTCCTCAGGGGGAGAGACCCAGTACTTC. Translated: CASSSGVSSGGETQYF.

The rearrangement links TRBV7-3 to TRBJ2-7, with 9 bases matching TRBD2. The CDR3 runs 17 residues. Losses at the gene ends were 2 bases for V and 7 bases for J; bases not matched to a gene: 15. Germline V gene sequence: CDR1 SGHTA, CDR2 FQGTGA. The CDR3 bases are TGTGCCAGCAGCTTATTCGGTGTTGGAGCGGGAGGCAATGAGCAGTACTTC. Protein sequence: CASSLFGVGAGGNEQYF.

The CDR3 sequence: CASSDKQGFSNQPQHF. In DNA, the CDR3 is TGTGCCAGCAGTGATAAACAGGGATTTAGCAATCAGCCCCAGCATTTT. J is TRBJ1-5 and V is TRBV6-1; tentative D call: TRBD1 (6 bases). Germline V gene data show CDR1 as MNHNS and CDR2 as SASEGT. V lost 3 bases to trimming and J lost 0 bases, with 12 bases between them. This CDR3 is 16 amino acids long.

This chain links TRBV4-3 with TRBJ2-1; possible D gene TRBD2, 6 bases. The germline V gene encodes CDR1 LGHNA and CDR2 YSLEER. The CDR3 loop spans 13 amino acids. V lost 1 base and J 15 bases, leaving 16 bases between the germline ends. The CDR3 loop reads CASSQGPSGWMFF. Here the CDR3 DNA reads TGCGCCAGCAGCCAAGGGCCCAGCGGGTGGATGTTCTTC.

V is TRBV7-2 and J is TRBJ2-7, with 8 nucleotides matching TRBD1. Germline values: CDR1 SGHTA, CDR2 FQGNSA. The J segment lost 0 bases and the V segment lost 2 bases, leaving 3 bases of the junction unmatched. The CDR3 has 15 residues. CDR3 residues: CASSLRTGLSYEQYF. DNA of the CDR3: TGTGCCAGCAGCTTACGGACAGGGCTCTCCTACGAGCAGTACTTC.

The chain uses TRBV6-1 and TRBJ2-7; 7 positions agree with TRBD1. Trimming at V came to 2 bases and at J to 3 bases, leaving 4 bases not matched to a gene. Germline V gives CDR1 MNHNS, CDR2 SASEGT. The CDR3 is 14 residues long. The CDR3 loop reads CASSEHRGLYEQYF. The CDR3 nucleotides read TGTGCCAGCAGTGAACACAGGGGTCTCTACGAGCAGTACTTC.

This chain uses TRBV6-1 with TRBJ2-3, with D possibly TRBD1 on 5 matching bases. V was pared by 2 bases and J by 13 bases, with 22 bases between. Germline-derived CDR1 and CDR2 are MNHNS and SASEGT. The CDR3 covers 15 residues. For the CDR3, the DNA is TGTGCCAGCAGTGAAACCCAGGGTGACACAGATCCCAAGTATTTT. It codes for CASSETQGDTDPKYF.

This clone occurred a few times. The rearrangement joins TRBV9 to TRBJ1-3; 8 bases are a match to TRBD1. Germline V gene lookup returns CDR1 SGDLS and CDR2 YYNGEE. The CDR3 runs to 15 residues. V lost 3 bases to trimming and J lost 0 bases; unmatched junction nucleotides: 2. As DNA, the CDR3 is TGTGCCAGCAGCGCAGGGACAGGCTCTGGAAACACCATATATTTT. Amino acids: CASSAGTGSGNTIYF.

This clone was found a few times. V and J are TRBV6-6 and TRBJ1-1, with a possible D match to TRBD1 (5 bases). Germline values: CDR1 MNHNY, CDR2 SVGAGI (reference sequence). V was pared by 0 bases and J by 2 bases, with 13 bases between. The CDR3 spans 16 residues. CDR3 DNA: TGTGCCAGCAGTTACTCTCTACGGGGGAGTAACACTGAAGCTTTCTTT. This codes for CASSYSLRGSNTEAFF.

The chain couples TRBV19 to TRBJ2-1; D might be TRBD1 (8 bases). The germline gives CDR1 LNHDA, CDR2 SQIVND (reference sequence). This CDR3 contains 16 residues. Trimming shortened V by 4 bases and J by 0 bases, and 13 bases separated the two germline ends. CDR3 DNA: TGTGCCAGTAGTAGGGGGGGACAGGTCTCCTACAATGAGCAGTTCTTC. The encoded protein is CASSRGGQVSYNEQFF.

This clone was observed once. The chain carries TRBV6-1 and TRBJ2-7; maybe TRBD2 (6 bases). Germline loops: CDR1 MNHNS, CDR2 SASEGT. Trimming shortened V by 4 bases and J by 6 bases, and 16 bases separated the two germline ends. The CDR3 covers 14 residues. CDR3 protein: CASSGGRWGIEQYF. Written as DNA, the CDR3 is TGTGCCAGCAGTGGGGGGAGGTGGGGAATCGAGCAGTACTTC.

The rearrangement joins TRBV4-2 to TRBJ1-2; D perhaps matches TRBD1 (5 bases). CDR1 and CDR2 (germline): LGHNA, YNFKEQ. This CDR3 comprises 15 residues. The V end was cut by 0 bases, the J end by 3 bases, with 11 bases between. The chain's CDR3 is CASSQDSQGHYGYTF. CDR3 DNA: TGTGCCAGCAGCCAAGACTCTCAGGGCCACTATGGCTACACCTTC.

In DNA, the CDR3 is TGTGCCAGCAAAGTAGCGGCCTCCTACAATGAGCAGTTCTTC. It yields the protein CASKVAASYNEQFF. V and J are TRBV6-5 and TRBJ2-1, with D maybe TRBD2 (6 bases). CDR3 length: 14 amino acids. V was cut by 7 bases and J by 0 bases, with 10 bases left in between. CDR1 and CDR2 (germline): MNHEY, SVGAGI.

The CDR3 here is CASTDPGLAYNEQFF. The CDR3 DNA follows: TGTGCCAGCACCGACCCGGGACTAGCTTACAATGAGCAGTTCTTC. V is TRBV5-4 and J is TRBJ2-1, with TRBD2 matching over 9 bases. J was trimmed by 4 bases and V by 6 bases; bases with no gene match: 8. The CDR3 has 15 residues. The germline gives CDR1 SGHNT, CDR2 YYREEE (reference sequence).

The V call is TRBV7-9, the J call TRBJ2-3; 8 bases map to TRBD1. J was trimmed by 2 bases and V by 5 bases; bases with no gene match: 9. This CDR3 is built from 16 residues. Germline loops: CDR1 SEHNR, CDR2 FQNEAQ (reference sequence). The CDR3 reads CASSIDRGGPTDTQYF. CDR3 sequence (DNA): TGTGCCAGCAGCATCGACAGGGGTGGGCCCACAGATACGCAGTATTTT.

V and J are TRBV27 and TRBJ2-7; 7 bases agree with TRBD1. The germline V gene encodes CDR1 MNHEY and CDR2 SMNVEV (reference sequence). The length of the CDR3 is 14 residues. The V segment lost 8 bases and the J segment 5 bases; nucleotides outside the gene matches: 12. In DNA form, the CDR3 reads TGTGCCAGCCGTAGGGGGCCAGGGGCAAACGAGCAGTACTTC. Amino acid sequence: CASRRGPGANEQYF.

V usage is TRBV5-1 and J usage is TRBJ2-4; D possibly corresponds to TRBD2 (5 bases). The CDR3 has 14 amino acids. Trimming left V 0 bases short and J 7 bases short, with 11 bases between. Per germline, CDR1 SGHRS and CDR2 YFSETQ. Here the CDR3 DNA reads TGCGCCAGCAGCTTGGAACTAGGACTGAACATTCAGTACTTC. It yields the protein CASSLELGLNIQYF.

The chain joins TRBV6-5 to TRBJ2-7, with unresolved D. Germline loops: CDR1 MNHEY, CDR2 SVGAGI. This CDR3 spans 13 amino acids. V was shortened by 0 bases and J by 1 base, with 4 bases between the two germline ends. Written as DNA, the CDR3 is TGTGCCAGCAGTTACTCTCCATCCTACGAGCAGTACTTC. Amino acids: CASSYSPSYEQYF.

The chain links TRBV5-1 to TRBJ1-1, with TRBD1 as a possible D gene (6 bases). There are 14 residues in the CDR3. Germline V gives CDR1 SGHRS, CDR2 YFSETQ. Trimming shortened V by 0 bases and J by 6 bases, and 12 bases separated the two germline ends. CDR3 protein: CASSLDTGFSEAFF. Here the CDR3 DNA reads TGCGCCAGCAGCTTGGATACAGGGTTCTCTGAAGCTTTCTTT.

The V gene is TRBV19, the J gene TRBJ2-3, with D possibly being TRBD2 (5 bases). Per germline, CDR1 LNHDA and CDR2 SQIVND (reference sequence). The CDR3 contains 12 residues. Trimming left V 4 bases short and J 6 bases short, with 8 bases between. This CDR3 reads CASSTRGDTQYF. The CDR3 DNA reads TGTGCCAGTAGTACCCGAGGGGATACGCAGTATTTT. Looking up the rest from reference TRBV19 and TRBJ2-3 gives the full variable domain: DGGITQSPKYLFRKEGQNVTLSCEQNLNHDAMYWYRQDPGQGLRLIYYSQIVNDFQKGDIAEGYSVSREKKESFPLTVTSAQKNPTAFYLCASSTRGDTQYFGPGTRLTVL.